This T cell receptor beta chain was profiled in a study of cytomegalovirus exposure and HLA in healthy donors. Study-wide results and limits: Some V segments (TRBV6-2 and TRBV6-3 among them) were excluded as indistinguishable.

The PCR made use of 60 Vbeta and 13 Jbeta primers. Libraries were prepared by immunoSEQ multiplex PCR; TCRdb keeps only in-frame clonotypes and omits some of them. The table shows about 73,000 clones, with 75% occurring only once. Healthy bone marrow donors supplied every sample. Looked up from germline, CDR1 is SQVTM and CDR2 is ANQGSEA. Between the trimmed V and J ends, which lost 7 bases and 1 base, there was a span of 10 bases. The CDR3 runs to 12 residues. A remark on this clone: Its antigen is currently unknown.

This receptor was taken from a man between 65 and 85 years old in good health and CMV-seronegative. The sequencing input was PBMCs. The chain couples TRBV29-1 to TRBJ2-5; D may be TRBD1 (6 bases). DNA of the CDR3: TGCAGCGCCAGGGGCCCCCAAGAGACCCAGTACTTC. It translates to CSARGPQETQYF.